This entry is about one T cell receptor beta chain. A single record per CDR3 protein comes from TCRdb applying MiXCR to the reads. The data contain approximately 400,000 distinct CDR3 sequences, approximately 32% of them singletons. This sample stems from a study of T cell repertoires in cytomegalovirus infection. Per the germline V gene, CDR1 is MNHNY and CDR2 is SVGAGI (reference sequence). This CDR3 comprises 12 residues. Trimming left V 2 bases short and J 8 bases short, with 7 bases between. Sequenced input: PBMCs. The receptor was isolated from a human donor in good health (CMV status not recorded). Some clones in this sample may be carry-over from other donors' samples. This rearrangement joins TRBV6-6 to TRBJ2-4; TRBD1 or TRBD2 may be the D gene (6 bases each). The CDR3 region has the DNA TGTGCCAGCAGTTACAGGGGGGACATTCAGTACTTC. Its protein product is CASSYRGDIQYF.